A single sample is the source of the 6 T cell receptor beta chains below, sequenced in a study of Ad26.COV2.S vaccination and SARS-CoV-2 variants. Treatment described: 15 to 20 received Ad26.COV2.S at low or high dose, single or two shots; several received placebo; per-sample allocation not given. Sampling took place 63 days after the first vaccine or placebo injection. Profiling relied on immunoSEQ multiplex PCR, and the TCRdb table lists in-frame clones only, not all of them. The top ten clones hold 7% to 9.5% of a sample with about 400,000 clones, roughly 80% of them seen once. The sample here was peripheral blood, taken in a trial of Ad26.COV2.S vaccine versus placebo. The receptors were gathered from a person between 18 and 59 years old who received the Ad26.COV2.S COVID-19 vaccine or a placebo.

The chain uses TRBV11-3 and TRBJ2-5; D not certain. V lost 0 bases, J lost 5 bases, and 4 bases lay in between. CDR3 length: 12 residues. The germline V gene encodes CDR1 SGHNT and CDR2 YENEEA. As DNA, the CDR3 is TGTGCCAGCAGCTTAGACAAGGAGACCCAGTACTTC. Protein sequence: CASSLDKETQYF.

The chain carries TRBV11-3 and TRBJ2-3; no clear D gene. The germline gives CDR1 SGHNT, CDR2 YENEEA. There are 14 residues in the CDR3. The germline V and J ends were trimmed by 0 bases and 4 bases, with 8 bases remaining between them. The CDR3, as DNA: TGTGCCAGCAGCTTAGAGCCAGTCGCAGATACGCAGTATTTT. This gives the protein CASSLEPVADTQYF. The full variable domain, rest sourced from reference TRBV11-3 and TRBJ2-3, is EAGVVQSPRYKIIEKKQPVAFWCNPISGHNTLYWYLQNLGQGPELLIRYENEEAVDDSQLPKDRFSAERLKGVDSTLKIQPAELGDSAVYLCASSLEPVADTQYFGPGTRLTVL.

This clone came up a few times. The chain links TRBV10-3 to TRBJ1-2, with D possibly matching TRBD1 (6 bases). V shed 11 bases and J shed 3 bases, with 13 bases lying between them. The CDR3 runs to 12 residues. Germline CDR1 and CDR2: ENHRY and SYGVKD. The CDR3, as DNA: TGTGCCGTAAAAGGGGGGGACTATGGCTACACCTTC. Translated: CAVKGGDYGYTF.

The V and J genes are TRBV21-1 and TRBJ2-3; the table names TRBD2, a call not compared with the DNA. TRBV21-1 is flagged as a pseudogene. The CDR3 is made up of 14 amino acids. Here the CDR3 DNA reads TGTGCCAGCGGGACTACCGGACGAGTAGATACGCAGTATTTT. This codes for CASGTTGRVDTQYF.

The chain carries TRBV18 and TRBJ2-7; D perhaps matches TRBD2 (7 bases). Trimming cost V 3 bases and J 4 bases, with 16 bases left between them. In germline, CDR1 is KGHSH, CDR2 LQKENI. The CDR3 spans 15 residues. CDR3 sequence reads: CASSPAGGGGYEQYF. DNA of the CDR3: TGTGCCAGCTCACCGGCCGGGGGCGGGGGTTACGAGCAGTACTTC.

The chain recombines TRBV3-1 (or the pseudogene TRBV3-2) with TRBJ1-1; TRBD1 aligns across 10 bases. V shed 3 bases and J 4 bases; nucleotides not matched to a gene: 2. CDR3 length equals 14 residues. The V gene's germline CDR1 is LGHDT and CDR2 YNNKEL (reference sequence). The CDR3 DNA reads as TGTGCCAGCAGCCACCGGGACAGGGGCACTGAAGCTTTCTTT. It yields the protein CASSHRDRGTEAFF.